The 22 T cell receptor beta chains below were found in one sample sequenced in a study of blood T cell repertoires in COVID-19. The protocol was immunoSEQ multiplex PCR, while the TCRdb copy is restricted to in-frame clones and leaves out a portion. Among over 250,000 clones listed, about 88% were seen once. Sequencing input: PBMCs or T cells enriched from blood (not recorded which). These TCRs come from a woman aged 60-75 years in a cohort exposed to, infected with or recovered from COVID-19 (not recorded which).

The CDR3 DNA reads TGTGCCAGTAGTATAAGGAGGGGAACCACACCGCCTAACACCGGGGAGCTGTTTTTT. Its protein product is CASSIRRGTTPPNTGELFF. The J gene is TRBJ2-2, the V gene TRBV19; D might be TRBD2 (6 bases). Germline V gene data show CDR1 as LNHDA and CDR2 as SQIVND (reference sequence). This CDR3 is built from 19 residues. V lost 2 bases to trimming and J lost 2 bases, with 21 bases between them.

The rearrangement joins TRBV3-1 (or the pseudogene TRBV3-2) to TRBJ1-4; a weak D match, TRBD1 (6 bases). The CDR3 has 16 amino acids. Germline V gene sequence: CDR1 LGHDT, CDR2 YNNKEL (reference sequence). V lost 5 bases, J lost 3 bases, and 16 bases lay in between. The CDR3 region has the DNA TGTGCCAGCAGCGGGGACATGACGGCGGCTAATGAAAAACTGTTTTTT. Translating it yields CASSGDMTAANEKLFF.

The chain couples TRBV7-3 to TRBJ1-3, with 8 positions matching TRBD1. The junction had 10 bases not matched to a gene; V was cut back by 2 bases and J by 4 bases. The germline CDR1 and CDR2 sequences are SGHTA and FQGTGA. This CDR3 is built from 17 residues. CDR3 in amino acids: CASSLDPGTGSGNTIYF. CDR3 coding DNA: TGTGCCAGCAGCTTAGATCCCGGGACAGGATCCGGAAACACCATATATTTT.

The rearrangement joins TRBV18 to TRBJ2-1; 13 bases agree with TRBD2. Germline assignment: CDR1 KGHSH and CDR2 LQKENI. This CDR3 comprises 21 residues. The V and J ends lost 3 bases and 4 bases, in that order; junction bases with no gene match: 18. CDR3 in DNA: TGTGCCAGCTCACCCACCCGACTAGCGGGAGGCTGGGGAGCGGGTTACAATGAGCAGTTCTTC. Its translation: CASSPTRLAGGWGAGYNEQFF.

This chain links TRBV27 with TRBJ2-3; TRBD2 aligns across 7 bases. V shed 6 bases and J 1 base; nucleotides not matched to a gene: 10. Looked up from germline, CDR1 is MNHEY and CDR2 is SMNVEV (reference sequence). This CDR3 is built from 16 residues. The chain's CDR3 is CASRRSGNEGTDTQYF. CDR3 nucleotides: TGTGCCAGCAGGAGAAGCGGGAATGAGGGCACAGATACGCAGTATTTT.

The V gene is TRBV28, the J gene TRBJ1-1, with D unresolved. The germline V gene encodes CDR1 MDHEN and CDR2 SYDVKM. V lost 1 base and J 0 bases, leaving 6 bases between the germline ends. The CDR3 length is 14 residues. CDR3 loop: CASSLLQLNTEAFF. The CDR3 DNA follows: TGTGCCAGCAGTTTATTACAATTGAACACTGAAGCTTTCTTT.

This sequence joins TRBV28 and TRBJ2-1, with 11 nucleotides matching TRBD1. The germline V gene encodes CDR1 MDHEN and CDR2 SYDVKM. The V and J ends lost 5 bases and 7 bases, in that order; junction bases with no gene match: 10. The CDR3 extends over 16 amino acids. The CDR3 coding sequence is TGTGCCAGCAGTCACACCCGGGACAGGGGGGGTAATGAGCAGTTCTTC. Its protein product is CASSHTRDRGGNEQFF.

The chain carries TRBV18 and TRBJ2-7; 15 nucleotides align to TRBD2. The CDR3 contains 15 residues. Germline V lookup: CDR1 KGHSH, CDR2 LQKENI. Trimming cost V 3 bases and J 6 bases; bases outside gene matches: 3. This CDR3 reads CASSPGLAGGAEQYF. Here the CDR3 DNA reads TGTGCCAGCTCACCGGGACTAGCGGGAGGAGCCGAGCAGTACTTC.

The chain combines TRBV6-2 or TRBV6-3 with TRBJ2-3; the D gene is possibly TRBD2 (7 bases). In germline, CDR1 is MNHEY, CDR2 SVGEGT. The length of the CDR3 is 17 residues. V lost 5 bases and J lost 2, with 20 bases in between. The chain's CDR3 is CASSRGVTSTSTDTQYF. The CDR3 nucleotides are TGTGCCAGCAGTAGGGGGGTGACTAGCACCTCCACAGATACGCAGTATTTT.

The rearrangement links TRBV10-1 to TRBJ2-3, with 8 bases that match TRBD2. This CDR3 contains 14 residues. The V segment lost 6 bases and the J segment 4 bases; nucleotides outside the gene matches: 6. The germline V gene has CDR1 WNHNN and CDR2 SYGVQD (reference sequence). The CDR3 protein is CASRPGGSADTQYF. CDR3 DNA sequence: TGCGCCAGCAGACCGGGGGGGTCCGCAGATACGCAGTATTTT.

The J gene is TRBJ2-1, the V gene TRBV7-2; TRBD2 matches at 7 bases. CDR1 is SGHTA and CDR2 is FQGNSA in the germline V gene. V was clipped by 5 bases and J by 2 bases; unmatched bases: 15. The CDR3 length is 18 residues. In DNA, the CDR3 is TGTGCCAGCAGCCTAAGGCTAGGGGAGCTAGCGGCCTACAATGAGCAGTTCTTC. Translation: CASSLRLGELAAYNEQFF.

Note on this clone: One junction end disagrees with the germline gene, perhaps due to a read error. J is TRBJ2-1 and V is TRBV7-7; 10 nucleotides match TRBD2. Germline V lookup: CDR1 SSHAT, CDR2 FNYEAQ (reference sequence). This CDR3 is built from 16 residues. The CDR3 sequence is CASSLRAGGPSDEQFF. CDR3 nucleotide sequence: TGTGCTAGCAGCTTGCGAGCGGGAGGGCCTAGCGATGAGCAGTTCTTC.

This chain connects TRBV11-2 to TRBJ1-1; D is ambiguous. The V and J ends lost 5 bases and 10 bases respectively, with 11 bases between them. The CDR3 has 11 residues. Germline CDR1 reads SGHAT; CDR2 reads FQNNGV. The CDR3 region has the DNA TGTGCCAGCAGCCCCAAATCGGGAGCTTTCTTT. Its protein product is CASSPKSGAFF.

The gene calls are TRBV3-1 (or the pseudogene TRBV3-2) and TRBJ1-6; D is unclear. The CDR3 loop spans 17 amino acids. The V gene lost 2 bases and the J gene lost 0 bases, with 11 bases spanning the gap. The V gene's germline CDR1 is LGHDT and CDR2 YNNKEL (reference sequence). The CDR3: CASSQMTNGSYNSPLHF. The CDR3 bases are TGTGCCAGCAGCCAAATGACTAACGGCTCCTATAATTCACCCCTCCACTTT.

In regard to this clone: A junction end diverges from the germline sequence, so it may reflect a read error. The rearrangement joins TRBV7-7 to TRBJ2-5; TRBD1 aligns across 8 bases. CDR1 is SSHAT, CDR2 FNYEAQ, per germline (reference sequence). This CDR3 is built from 19 residues. The CDR3 DNA reads TGTGCTAGCAGCTTCCTTTTAGATGTGACTGGACAGGGAGGAGAGACCCAGTACTTC. Translated: CASSFLLDVTGQGGETQYF.

The J gene is TRBJ1-2, the V gene TRBV2, with 8 bases matching TRBD1. V trimming: 4 bases; J trimming: 7 bases; junction bases outside the gene matches: 2. Germline CDR1 is SNHLY and CDR2 is FYNNEI. The CDR3 loop spans 12 amino acids. The CDR3 is CASSVDRVGYTF. CDR3 in DNA: TGTGCCAGCAGTGTGGACAGGGTTGGCTACACCTTC.

This chain links TRBV6-5 with TRBJ2-7, with TRBD2 matching over 8 bases. Trimming took 2 bases from V and 7 from J; bases not matched to a gene: 13. This CDR3 comprises 16 residues. Germline CDR1 MNHEY, CDR2 SVGAGI. CDR3 DNA sequence: TGTGCCAGCAGTTACCGGAGGGTACTAGCGGCAACAGAGCAGTACTTC. Protein product: CASSYRRVLAATEQYF.

The chain recombines TRBV28 with TRBJ1-5, with TRBD1 identical over 9 bases. V lost 1 base, J lost 6 bases, and 13 bases stayed unmatched. The CDR3 contains 18 residues. Germline lookup yields CDR1 MDHEN and CDR2 SYDVKM. The CDR3 DNA sequence: TGTGCCAGCAGTTTATTGCCCAAAGGGACAGGGTCGTCTCAGCCCCAGCATTTT. It yields the protein CASSLLPKGTGSSQPQHF.

This clone was observed a single time. The gene calls are TRBV27 and TRBJ2-7, with a possible D match to TRBD1 (6 bases). The V gene's germline CDR1 is MNHEY and CDR2 SMNVEV (reference sequence). The CDR3 is 13 residues long. Trimming took 3 bases from V and 6 from J, leaving 12 bases between them. The CDR3 region is CASSLVRGSEQYF. CDR3 DNA: TGTGCCAGCAGTTTGGTCAGGGGAAGCGAGCAGTACTTC.

The V gene is TRBV5-5, the J gene TRBJ2-7; D gene uncertain. The CDR3 is 11 residues long. Per the germline V gene, CDR1 is SGHKS and CDR2 is YYEKEE (reference sequence). V gave up 2 bases and J gave up 5 bases, with 5 bases separating them. CDR3 coding DNA: TGTGCCAGCAGCTTCGTAAACGAGCAGTACTTC. This codes for CASSFVNEQYF.

The chain uses TRBV30 and TRBJ2-3, with TRBD1 identical over 8 bases. Germline CDR1 reads GTSNPN; CDR2 reads SVGIG (reference sequence). The CDR3 loop spans 15 amino acids. Trimming removed 4 bases from V and 5 bases from J; junction bases left unmatched: 11. The DNA for the CDR3 is TGTGCCTGGACAGACTCCAGGGGGCGGGGAGATACGCAGTATTTT. The encoded protein is CAWTDSRGRGDTQYF. The full variable domain, its missing parts supplied by reference TRBV30 and TRBJ2-3, is SQTIHQWPATLVQPVGSPLSLECTVEGTSNPNLYWYRQAAGRGLQLLFYSVGIGQISSEVPQNLSASRPQDRQFILSSKKLLLSDSGFYLCAWTDSRGRGDTQYFGPGTRLTVL.

The chain has TRBV10-3 and TRBJ1-5; maybe TRBD1 (5 bases). The germline V and J ends were trimmed by 10 bases and 3 bases, with 16 bases remaining between them. This CDR3 region has 14 residues. The germline CDR1 and CDR2 sequences are ENHRY and SYGVKD. CDR3 protein: CATGGGFINQPQHF. The CDR3 nucleotides read TGTGCCACCGGGGGGGGTTTCATCAATCAGCCCCAGCATTTT.